A single sample is the source of the 21 T cell receptor beta chains below, sequenced in a study of long-term antiretroviral therapy in people with HIV. Survey-level resolution applied to immunoSEQ assay v3.0. Using immunoSEQ multiplex PCR, the repertoire was profiled, and TCRdb retains in-frame clones only, with some absent. The sample has under 25,000 clones, about 77% seen once. The source material was unsorted PBMCs, sampled 0.5 years after starting antiretroviral therapy. These receptor sequences come from a woman in her thirties or forties with HIV.

The chain couples TRBV9 to TRBJ2-2, with 9 bases identical to TRBD1. Germline trimming cut 4 bases from V and 2 bases from J; bases unmatched to any gene: 6. This CDR3 spans 16 amino acids. CDR1 is SGDLS, CDR2 YYNGEE, per germline. The CDR3 loop reads CASSPWTGANTGELFF. CDR3 bases: TGTGCCAGCAGCCCGTGGACAGGGGCTAACACCGGGGAGCTGTTTTTT.

This clone was seen a few times. The chain couples TRBV6-5 to TRBJ1-5, with D hard to call. The CDR3 runs to 14 residues. V dropped 4 bases and J dropped 3 bases, with 10 bases sitting between them. Germline loops: CDR1 MNHEY, CDR2 SVGAGI. This CDR3 is CASSSEVLNQPQHF. Here the CDR3 DNA reads TGTGCCAGCAGTTCGGAGGTACTCAATCAGCCCCAGCATTTT.

This clone was detected only once. The V and J genes are TRBV11-2 and TRBJ2-7; the D is unclear. The CDR3 consists of 13 residues. V lost 6 bases, J lost 6 bases, and 15 bases lay in between. Germline V CDR1 and CDR2: SGHAT, FQNNGV. The CDR3, as DNA: TGTGCCAGCAGGGAACGACTGATTTCCGAGCAGTACTTC. Translating it yields CASRERLISEQYF.

This chain joins TRBV5-4 and TRBJ2-3; TRBD1 matches 7 bases. The CDR3 is made up of 12 amino acids. The V segment lost 4 bases and the J segment 5 bases; nucleotides outside the gene matches: 1. The germline V gene has CDR1 SGHNT and CDR2 YYREEE (reference sequence). DNA of the CDR3: TGTGCCAGCAGCCCAGGGGGAGATACGCAGTATTTT. Translated, it gives CASSPGGDTQYF.

The chain has TRBV2 and TRBJ2-3; 11 bases line up with TRBD2. This CDR3 comprises 19 residues. V dropped 4 bases and J dropped 5; count of bases not matched to a gene: 17. Germline CDR1 SNHLY, CDR2 FYNNEI. The CDR3 protein is CASSGDRAGTSGRGDTQYF. The CDR3, as DNA: TGTGCCAGCAGTGGGGATCGTGCCGGGACTAGCGGTAGGGGAGATACGCAGTATTTT.

The genes are TRBV7-6 and TRBJ1-1, with a possible D match to TRBD1 (5 bases). The length of the CDR3 is 15 residues. CDR1 and CDR2 (germline): SGHVS, FNYEAQ. The germline V and J ends were trimmed by 8 bases and 4 bases, with 20 bases remaining between them. CDR3 sequence (DNA): TGTGCCAGCGGGGCGGATACAGGAGGCGGCACTGAAGCTTTCTTT. This translates into CASGADTGGGTEAFF. Complete variable domain (other parts from reference TRBV7-6 and TRBJ1-1): GAGVSQSPRYKVTKRGQDVALRCDPISGHVSLYWYRQALGQGPEFLTYFNYEAQQDKSGLPNDRFSAERPEGSISTLTIQRTEQRDSAMYRCASGADTGGGTEAFFGQGTRLTVV.

V gene TRBV19 combines with J gene TRBJ1-1; TRBD1 aligns across 9 bases. Trimming took 3 bases from V and 1 from J; bases not matched to a gene: 9. From germline, CDR1 is LNHDA and CDR2 SQIVND (reference sequence). The CDR3 has 17 residues. CDR3 sequence: CASSIIFRDRANTEAFF. The CDR3 bases are TGTGCCAGTAGTATCATCTTCAGGGACAGGGCGAACACTGAAGCTTTCTTT.

The chain carries TRBV5-1 and TRBJ2-7; 10 nucleotides match TRBD1. This CDR3 contains 18 residues. Germline assignment: CDR1 SGHRS and CDR2 YFSETQ. V dropped 4 bases and J dropped 2; count of bases not matched to a gene: 15. The DNA for the CDR3 is TGCGCCAGCAGCGTCGGCGGAGGTTGGGACAGGGGTACCTACGAGCAGTACTTC. As protein: CASSVGGGWDRGTYEQYF.

This CDR3 is CASRSVGQKNTEAFF. CDR3 nucleotides: TGTGCCAGCCGATCGGTTGGACAAAAAAACACTGAAGCTTTCTTT. The genes are TRBV19 and TRBJ1-1; the D gene is possibly TRBD1 (5 bases). The CDR3 consists of 15 residues. The germline V gene encodes CDR1 LNHDA and CDR2 SQIVND (reference sequence). V gave up 9 bases and J gave up 2 bases, with 19 bases separating them.

This clone was observed a single time. The genes are TRBV2 and TRBJ1-1; D gene unclear. The CDR3 is made up of 14 amino acids. Germline assignment: CDR1 SNHLY and CDR2 FYNNEI. The germline V and J ends were trimmed by 6 bases and 3 bases, with 14 bases remaining between them. This chain's CDR3 is CASSSPSWDTEAFF. The CDR3 DNA reads TGTGCCAGCAGCTCTCCCTCGTGGGACACTGAAGCTTTCTTT. The full variable domain, its missing parts supplied by reference TRBV2 and TRBJ1-1, is EPEVTQTPSHQVTQMGQEVILRCVPISNHLYFYWYRQILGQKVEFLVSFYNNEISEKSEIFDDQFSVERPDGSNFTLKIRSTKLEDSAMYFCASSSPSWDTEAFFGQGTRLTVV.

In DNA, the CDR3 is TGTGCCAGCAGCGGAACAGGGGGCGACACTGAAGCTTTCTTT. Translation: CASSGTGGDTEAFF. The chain employs TRBV9 and TRBJ1-1; 9 bases map to TRBD1. The CDR3 contains 14 residues. With V trimmed by 3 bases and J by 3 bases, 3 bases remained unmatched. Per germline, CDR1 SGDLS and CDR2 YYNGEE. Full variable domain (remainder filled in from reference TRBV9 and TRBJ1-1): DSGVTQTPKHLITATGQRVTLRCSPRSGDLSVYWYQQSLDQGLQFLIQYYNGEERAKGNILERFSAQQFPDLHSELNLSSLELGDSALYFCASSGTGGDTEAFFGQGTRLTVV.

This clone appeared once. The gene calls are TRBV19 and TRBJ2-1; 7 bases are a match to TRBD2. The CDR3 sequence is 14 residues long. The ends lost 5 bases at V and 5 bases at J; junction bases unmatched: 6. Germline CDR1 reads LNHDA; CDR2 reads SQIVND (reference sequence). The CDR3 region is CASSGGVVDNEQFF. In nucleotides, the CDR3 is TGTGCCAGTAGTGGGGGGGTCGTCGACAATGAGCAGTTCTTC. Complete variable domain (other parts from reference TRBV19 and TRBJ2-1): DGGITQSPKYLFRKEGQNVTLSCEQNLNHDAMYWYRQDPGQGLRLIYYSQIVNDFQKGDIAEGYSVSREKKESFPLTVTSAQKNPTAFYLCASSGGVVDNEQFFGPGTRLTVL.

For the CDR3, the DNA is TGTGCCAGCAGCCAGCGACAGGGGGGTTACGAGCAGTACTTC. It translates to CASSQRQGGYEQYF. V gene TRBV5-8 combines with J gene TRBJ2-7, with 9 bases identical to TRBD1. The CDR3 is made up of 14 amino acids. CDR1 and CDR2 (germline): SGHTS, YDEGEE. J was trimmed by 4 bases and V by 4 bases; bases with no gene match: 6.

The chain is built from TRBV29-1 and TRBJ1-6, with D tentatively TRBD1 (6 bases). The CDR3 spans 14 residues. CDR1 is SQVTM, CDR2 ANQGSEA, per germline. V was trimmed by 6 bases and J by 7 bases, leaving 16 bases between them. The CDR3 DNA follows: TGCAGCGTGCGCCTGGGGGGCGACAATTCACCCCTCCACTTT. It codes for CSVRLGGDNSPLHF.

The V call is TRBV4-3, the J call TRBJ2-2; D ambiguous. Germline-derived CDR1 and CDR2 are LGHNA and YSLEER. The CDR3 consists of 17 residues. Trimming stripped 0 bases from V and 5 bases from J, with 16 bases between. The CDR3 DNA is TGCGCCAGCAGCCAAGACCCTCGCAGCTCCACAACCGGGGAGCTGTTTTTT. Its translation is CASSQDPRSSTTGELFF.

This clone has just a few counts. The chain carries TRBV30 and TRBJ2-2; no reliable D call. Germline V CDR1 and CDR2: GTSNPN, SVGIG (reference sequence). Trimming removed 2 bases at V and 4 bases at J, with 5 bases between. This CDR3 has 12 residues. The CDR3 loop is CAWSPFTGELFF. CDR3 nucleotide sequence: TGTGCCTGGAGTCCCTTCACCGGGGAGCTGTTTTTT. Supplemented by reference TRBV30 and TRBJ2-2, the full variable domain reads SQTIHQWPATLVQPVGSPLSLECTVEGTSNPNLYWYRQAAGRGLQLLFYSVGIGQISSEVPQNLSASRPQDRQFILSSKKLLLSDSGFYLCAWSPFTGELFFGEGSRLTVL.

The rearrangement uses TRBV2 and TRBJ1-3; 8 nucleotides match TRBD1. The CDR3 extends over 14 amino acids. Per the germline V gene, CDR1 is SNHLY and CDR2 is FYNNEI. Germline trimming cut 4 bases from V and 4 bases from J; bases unmatched to any gene: 3. CDR3 in DNA: TGTGCCAGCAGTGGTCAGGGGGCAGGAAACACCATATATTTT. Protein sequence: CASSGQGAGNTIYF. The complete variable domain, with remaining parts taken from reference TRBV2 and TRBJ1-3, reads EPEVTQTPSHQVTQMGQEVILRCVPISNHLYFYWYRQILGQKVEFLVSFYNNEISEKSEIFDDQFSVERPDGSNFTLKIRSTKLEDSAMYFCASSGQGAGNTIYFGEGSWLTVV.

The chain is built from TRBV6-6 and TRBJ1-1; 7 bases fit TRBD1. The CDR3 has 16 amino acids. From germline, CDR1 is MNHNY and CDR2 SVGAGI (reference sequence). Trimming cost V 5 bases and J 5 bases; bases outside gene matches: 14. The CDR3: CASSRALDRRQTEAFF. DNA of the CDR3: TGTGCCAGCAGTAGAGCCCTGGACAGGAGGCAAACTGAAGCTTTCTTT.

The J gene is TRBJ1-1, the V gene TRBV7-2; TRBD1 aligns across 7 bases. Germline trimming cut 5 bases from V and 1 base from J; bases unmatched to any gene: 7. The CDR3 sequence is 15 residues long. Germline V CDR1 and CDR2: SGHTA, FQGNSA. CDR3 in DNA: TGTGCCAGCAGCCCCTCGACAGGGCCGAACACTGAAGCTTTCTTT. Protein sequence: CASSPSTGPNTEAFF.

This clone has more than one count but fewer than ten. V gene TRBV19 combines with J gene TRBJ1-5; 8 bases are shared with TRBD1. The V segment lost 5 bases and the J segment 2 bases; nucleotides outside the gene matches: 5. Germline V gene lookup returns CDR1 LNHDA and CDR2 SQIVND (reference sequence). The CDR3 is made up of 15 amino acids. The CDR3 sequence is CASSPDRVGNQPQHF. For the CDR3, the DNA is TGTGCCAGTAGTCCGGACAGGGTTGGCAATCAGCCCCAGCATTTT.

The chain has TRBV28 and TRBJ2-5; 9 nucleotides agree with TRBD1. Losses at the gene ends were 4 bases for V and 5 bases for J; bases not matched to a gene: 8. The CDR3 spans 15 residues. Germline V CDR1 and CDR2: MDHEN, SYDVKM. The CDR3: CASSSPGTGYETQYF. The CDR3, as DNA: TGTGCCAGCAGTTCACCCGGGACAGGGTACGAGACCCAGTACTTC. The full variable domain, its missing parts supplied by reference TRBV28 and TRBJ2-5, is DVKVTQSSRYLVKRTGEKVFLECVQDMDHENMFWYRQDPGLGLRLIYFSYDVKMKEKGDIPEGYSVSREKKERFSLILESASTNQTSMYLCASSSPGTGYETQYFGPGTRLLVL.